The 12 T cell receptor beta chains below come from one sample, sequenced in a study of T cells in Graves' hyperthyroidism and ophthalmopathy. RNA transcripts gave rise to amplified TCR beta CDR3 regions. First-round RT-PCR targeting the TCR CDR3 was performed with the HTBI primer set. MiXCR, run by TCRdb on the multiplex PCR reads, gives a single entry per CDR3 protein. The data show about 640,000 distinct CDR3 sequences, about 20% seen once. Source material: blood. All receptors derive from a man aged 25 to 45 with Graves' ophthalmopathy.

The table lists this clonotype with a few counts. In DNA form, the CDR3 reads TGTGCCAGCGTGAACGGGAGGAATGAGCAGTTCTTC. Translation gives CASVNGRNEQFF. The chain employs TRBV12-3 or TRBV12-4 and TRBJ2-1; 7 bases align to TRBD2. With 8 bases clipped from V and 7 bases from J, the junction kept 5 bases outside the gene matches. CDR3 length: 12 amino acids.

This clonotype has only a few counts. The V gene is TRBV2, the J gene TRBJ1-4; possible D gene TRBD1, 6 bases. Germline CDR1 is SNHLY and CDR2 is FYNNEI. The V end lost 7 bases, the J end lost 6 bases, and 9 bases lay between the germline ends. The CDR3 has 12 amino acids. CDR3 sequence (DNA): TGTGCCAGCACCCGACAGGATGAAAAACTGTTTTTT. It yields the protein CASTRQDEKLFF.

This clonotype was detected many times. The chain combines TRBV2 with TRBJ2-4; 11 positions agree with TRBD2. Germline V CDR1 and CDR2: SNHLY, FYNNEI. The V segment lost 6 bases and the J segment 1 base; nucleotides outside the gene matches: 14. This CDR3 has 19 amino acids. DNA of the CDR3: TGTGCCAGCAGCCAGGGGACTAGCGGAGGTTATGGGGCCAAAAACATTCAGTACTTC. It specifies CASSQGTSGGYGAKNIQYF. The complete variable domain, with remaining parts taken from reference TRBV2 and TRBJ2-4, reads EPEVTQTPSHQVTQMGQEVILRCVPISNHLYFYWYRQILGQKVEFLVSFYNNEISEKSEIFDDQFSVERPDGSNFTLKIRSTKLEDSAMYFCASSQGTSGGYGAKNIQYFGAGTRLSVL.

This clonotype was found a few times. The chain is built from TRBV9 and TRBJ2-2; 8 bases agree with TRBD1. There are 16 residues in the CDR3. Germline loops: CDR1 SGDLS, CDR2 YYNGEE. V dropped 3 bases and J dropped 1; count of bases not matched to a gene: 5. The CDR3: CASSEWTGLNTGELFF. The CDR3 DNA reads as TGTGCCAGCAGCGAATGGACAGGGCTGAACACCGGGGAGCTGTTTTTT.

This clonotype showed up just a few times. The V gene is TRBV3-1, the J gene TRBJ2-3, with D possibly TRBD1 on 6 matching bases. Looked up from germline, CDR1 is LGHDT and CDR2 is YNNKEL (reference sequence). The CDR3 is 12 amino acids. Between the trimmed V and J ends, which lost 6 bases and 6 bases, there was a span of 10 bases. The CDR3 sequence is CASRIQGDTQYF. The CDR3 DNA reads TGTGCCAGCAGAATACAGGGCGATACGCAGTATTTT.

This chain joins TRBV6-1 and TRBJ2-7; D remains ambiguous. Trimming removed 0 bases from V and 4 bases from J, with 13 bases in between. Germline V CDR1 and CDR2: MNHNS, SASEGT. The CDR3 consists of 15 residues. CDR3: CASSEARYSLYEQYF. CDR3 coding DNA: TGTGCCAGCAGTGAAGCGCGGTACAGCTTATACGAGCAGTACTTC.

The chain has TRBV7-9 and TRBJ2-5; TRBD1 matches at 10 bases. The CDR3 length is 15 residues. Losses at the gene ends were 5 bases for V and 1 base for J; bases not matched to a gene: 4. The germline V gene encodes CDR1 SEHNR and CDR2 FQNEAQ (reference sequence). The CDR3 loop is CASSPWTGGQETQYF. For the CDR3, the DNA is TGTGCCAGCAGCCCCTGGACAGGGGGCCAAGAGACCCAGTACTTC.

This clonotype was seen at least ten times. The chain joins TRBV2 to TRBJ2-1; 12 bases agree with TRBD2. V was clipped by 6 bases and J by 0 bases; unmatched bases: 0. Per the germline V gene, CDR1 is SNHLY and CDR2 is FYNNEI. This CDR3 spans 15 amino acids. CDR3 nucleotide sequence: TGTGCCAGCAGGGGACTAGCGGGCTCCTACAATGAGCAGTTCTTC. Translating gives CASRGLAGSYNEQFF. The complete variable domain, with remaining parts taken from reference TRBV2 and TRBJ2-1, reads EPEVTQTPSHQVTQMGQEVILRCVPISNHLYFYWYRQILGQKVEFLVSFYNNEISEKSEIFDDQFSVERPDGSNFTLKIRSTKLEDSAMYFCASRGLAGSYNEQFFGPGTRLTVL.

V gene TRBV2 combines with J gene TRBJ1-3; D is ambiguous. Germline assignment: CDR1 SNHLY and CDR2 FYNNEI. This CDR3 is built from 15 residues. Trimming removed 5 bases at V and 1 base at J, with 12 bases between. The CDR3 DNA follows: TGTGCCAGCAGTTTACTCCCGGTATCTGGAAACACCATATATTTT. Translating gives CASSLLPVSGNTIYF.

The table lists this clonotype with many counts. V is TRBV20-1 and J is TRBJ1-1; no firm D call. Trimming cost V 3 bases and J 3 bases, with 5 bases left between them. The CDR3 runs 11 residues. CDR1 and CDR2 from the germline V gene are DFQATT and SNEGSKA (reference sequence). The CDR3 DNA reads as TGCAGTGCTAGGAGGGACACTGAAGCTTTCTTT. Translation: CSARRDTEAFF.

This clonotype was seen many times. The chain employs TRBV5-1 and TRBJ2-3; 9 bases align to TRBD1. The junction had 2 bases not matched to a gene; V was cut back by 2 bases and J by 4 bases. The length of the CDR3 is 14 residues. The V gene's germline CDR1 is SGHRS and CDR2 YFSETQ. CDR3 coding DNA: TGCGCCAGCAGCTTACAGGGGGCGGCAGATACGCAGTATTTT. Amino acids: CASSLQGAADTQYF.

The chain joins TRBV7-2 to TRBJ1-3, with 8 bases matching TRBD1. The junction had 13 bases not matched to a gene; V was cut back by 5 bases and J by 16 bases. This CDR3 contains 13 residues. The germline gives CDR1 SGHTA, CDR2 FQGNSA. CDR3: CASSRIYGDRSYF. The CDR3 coding sequence is TGTGCCAGCAGCCGTATTTACGGGGACAGGTCCTATTTT.